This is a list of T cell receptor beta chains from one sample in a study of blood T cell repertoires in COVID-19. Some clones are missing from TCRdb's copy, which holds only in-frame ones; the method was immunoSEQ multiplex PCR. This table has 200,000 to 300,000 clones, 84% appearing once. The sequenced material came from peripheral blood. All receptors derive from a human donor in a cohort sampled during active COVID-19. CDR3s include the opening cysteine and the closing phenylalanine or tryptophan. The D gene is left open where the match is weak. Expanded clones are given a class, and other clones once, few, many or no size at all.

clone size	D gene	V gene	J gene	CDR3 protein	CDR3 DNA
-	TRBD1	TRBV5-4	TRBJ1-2	CASSLAGGQGVVPYGYTF	TGTGCCAGCAGCTTGGCCGGGGGACAGGGGGTAGTTCCCTATGGCTACACCTTC
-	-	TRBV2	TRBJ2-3	CASSLDVTDTQYF	TGTGCCAGCAGCCTAGACGTCACAGATACGCAGTATTTT
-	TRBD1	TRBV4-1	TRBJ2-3	CASSQRGQDFRDTQYF	TGCGCCAGCAGCCAGAGGGGACAGGATTTCAGAGATACGCAGTATTTT
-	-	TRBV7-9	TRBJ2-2	CATNTQSGIVGELFF	TGTGCCACAAATACTCAGTCGGGGATCGTCGGGGAGCTGTTTTTT
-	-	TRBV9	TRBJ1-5	CASSRAGPNQPQHF	TGTGCCAGCAGCCGTGCAGGGCCTAATCAGCCCCAGCATTTT
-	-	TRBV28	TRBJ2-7	CASSLLFYEQYF	TGTGCCAGCAGTTTACTTTTCTACGAGCAGTACTTC
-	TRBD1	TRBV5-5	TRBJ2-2	CASSLGGQVNTGELFF	TGTGCCAGCAGCTTGGGGGGACAGGTGAACACCGGGGAGCTGTTTTTT
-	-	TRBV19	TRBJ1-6	CASSERTNSPLHF	TGTGCCAGTAGTGAGCGTACTAATTCACCCCTCCACTTT
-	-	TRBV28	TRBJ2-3	CASSLVSGTDTQYF	TGTGCCAGCAGTCTTGTGTCAGGCACAGATACGCAGTATTTT
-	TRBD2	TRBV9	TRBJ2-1	CASSVQAGGHEQFF	TGTGCCAGCAGCGTCCAAGCGGGAGGACATGAGCAGTTCTTC
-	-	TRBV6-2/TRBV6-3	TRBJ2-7	CASSRGAIEQYF	TGTGCCAGCAGTCGGGGGGCGATCGAGCAGTACTTC
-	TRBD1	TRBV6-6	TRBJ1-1	CASSLGTGLRAEAFF	TGTGCCAGCAGCCTTGGGACAGGGCTAAGGGCTGAAGCTTTCTTT
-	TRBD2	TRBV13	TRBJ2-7	CASSQTGLASEQYF	TGTGCCAGCAGCCAGACGGGACTAGCGAGCGAGCAGTACTTC
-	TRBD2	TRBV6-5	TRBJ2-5	CASTSSGRAQETQYF	TGTGCCAGCACTTCTAGCGGGAGGGCCCAAGAGACCCAGTACTTC
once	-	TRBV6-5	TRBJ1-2	CASSSPGTTNYGYTF	TGTGCCAGCAGTTCCCCCGGGACAACTAACTATGGCTACACCTTC
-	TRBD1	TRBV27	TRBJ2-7	CASSLSHPRTGAEQYF	TGTGCCAGCAGTTTATCACACCCCCGGACAGGGGCCGAGCAGTACTTC
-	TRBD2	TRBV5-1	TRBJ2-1	CASSEGLAGLLPSYNEQFF	TGCGCCAGCAGCGAGGGACTAGCGGGACTCTTACCCTCGTACAATGAGCAGTTCTTC
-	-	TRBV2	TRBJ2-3	CASSVWQTSTDTQYF	TGTGCCAGCAGTGTGTGGCAGACTAGCACAGATACGCAGTATTTT
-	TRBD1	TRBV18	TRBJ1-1	CASSPRYGQGDTEAFF	TGTGCCAGCTCACCACGCTATGGGCAGGGGGACACTGAAGCTTTCTTT
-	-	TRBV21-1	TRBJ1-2	CASSKVRQSHLGFGYTF	TGTGCCAGCAGCAAAGTTAGACAGTCCCACCTCGGATTTGGCTACACCTTC
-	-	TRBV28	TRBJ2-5	CASDQSIGLQETQYF	TGTGCCAGCGACCAGTCCATAGGACTTCAAGAGACCCAGTACTTC
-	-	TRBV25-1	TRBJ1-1	CASISMNTEAFF	TGTGCCAGCATTTCCATGAACACTGAAGCTTTCTTT
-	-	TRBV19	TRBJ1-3	CASSITGFGNTIYF	TGTGCCAGTAGTATCACAGGGTTCGGAAACACCATATATTTT
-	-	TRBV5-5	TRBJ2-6	CASSLAISGANVLTF	TGTGCCAGCAGCTTGGCCATTTCTGGGGCCAACGTCCTGACTTTC
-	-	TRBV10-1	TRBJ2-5	CASSAGQETQYF	TGCGCCAGCAGCGCAGGGCAAGAGACCCAGTACTTC
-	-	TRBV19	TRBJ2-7	CASLEESYEQYF	TGTGCCAGTTTAGAAGAATCCTACGAGCAGTACTTC
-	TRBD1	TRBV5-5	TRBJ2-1	CASSLTGNEQFF	TGTGCCAGCAGTCTGACAGGGAATGAGCAGTTCTTC
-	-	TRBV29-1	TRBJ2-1	CSVEDGIEQFF	TGCAGCGTTGAAGATGGCATTGAGCAGTTCTTC
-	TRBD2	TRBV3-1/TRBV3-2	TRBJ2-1	CASSLRTSYGEQFF	TGTGCCAGCAGCCTAAGGACTAGCTACGGTGAGCAGTTCTTC
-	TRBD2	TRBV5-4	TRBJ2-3	CASTLVGTSGDSQYF	TGTGCCAGCACCTTAGTAGGGACTAGCGGGGACTCGCAGTATTTT
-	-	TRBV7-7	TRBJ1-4	CASSLHWELPQKLFF	TGTGCTAGCAGCTTACACTGGGAGCTACCTCAAAAACTGTTTTTT
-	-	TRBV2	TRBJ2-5	CASSEGTRGETQYF	TGTGCCAGCAGTGAAGGGACTAGGGGGGAGACCCAGTACTTC
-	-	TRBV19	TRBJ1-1	CASITPGRNLPEAFF	TGTGCCAGTATAACGCCAGGTCGAAACTTACCCGAAGCTTTCTTT
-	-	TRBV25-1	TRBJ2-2	CASRRETGELFF	TGTGCCAGCCGCAGGGAAACCGGGGAGCTGTTTTTT
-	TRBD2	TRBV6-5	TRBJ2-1	CASSPTRLARNEQFF	TGTGCCAGCAGTCCGACACGACTAGCACGAAATGAGCAGTTCTTC
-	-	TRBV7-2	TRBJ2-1	CASSSGVTDRDEQFF	TGTGCCAGCAGCTCCGGGGTTACCGATCGCGATGAGCAGTTCTTC
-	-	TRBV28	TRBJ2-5	CASSYTGGGQETQYF	TGTGCCAGCAGTTATACAGGGGGGGGGCAAGAGACCCAGTACTTC
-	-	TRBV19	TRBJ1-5	CASSTEGGNQPQHF	TGTGCCAGTAGTACCGAGGGAGGCAATCAGCCCCAGCATTTT
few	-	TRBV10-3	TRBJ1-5	CASTRAGNQPQHF	TGTGCCAGTACCCGGGCAGGGAACCAGCCCCAGCATTTT
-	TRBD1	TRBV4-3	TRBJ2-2	CASSQEPTGANTGELFF	TGCGCCAGCAGCCAAGAACCGACAGGGGCGAACACCGGGGAGCTGTTTTTT
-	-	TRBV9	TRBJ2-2	CASSISQGTANTGELFF	TGTGCCAGCAGCATTAGTCAAGGGACTGCGAACACCGGGGAGCTGTTTTTT
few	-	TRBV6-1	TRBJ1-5	CASSEGQFSNQPQHF	TGTGCCAGCAGTGAAGGACAGTTTAGCAATCAGCCCCAGCATTTT